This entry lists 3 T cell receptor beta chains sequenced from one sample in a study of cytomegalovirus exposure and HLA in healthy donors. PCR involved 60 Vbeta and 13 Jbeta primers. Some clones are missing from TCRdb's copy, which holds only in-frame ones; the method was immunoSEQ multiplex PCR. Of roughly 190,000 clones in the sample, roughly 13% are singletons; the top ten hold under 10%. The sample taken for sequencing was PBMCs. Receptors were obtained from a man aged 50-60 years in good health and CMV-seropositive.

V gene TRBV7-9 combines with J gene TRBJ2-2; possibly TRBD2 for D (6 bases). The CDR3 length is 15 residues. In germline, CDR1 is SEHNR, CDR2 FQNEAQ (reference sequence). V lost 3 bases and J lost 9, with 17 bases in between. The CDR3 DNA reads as TGTGCCAGCAGCTTGTCGGGACTGAGTTTCCGGGAGCTGTTTTTT. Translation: CASSLSGLSFRELFF.

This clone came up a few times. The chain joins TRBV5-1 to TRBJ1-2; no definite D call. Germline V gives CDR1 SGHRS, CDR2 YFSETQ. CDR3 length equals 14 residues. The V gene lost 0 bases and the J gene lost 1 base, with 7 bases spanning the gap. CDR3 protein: CASSLERSNYGYTF. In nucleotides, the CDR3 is TGCGCCAGCAGCTTGGAGCGGAGTAACTATGGCTACACCTTC.

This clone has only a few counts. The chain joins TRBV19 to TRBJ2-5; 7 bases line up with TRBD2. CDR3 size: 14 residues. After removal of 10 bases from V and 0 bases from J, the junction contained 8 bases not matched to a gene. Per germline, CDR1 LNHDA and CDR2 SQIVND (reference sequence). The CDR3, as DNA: TGTGCCACTCAAGCGGGACGACACCAAGAGACCCAGTACTTC. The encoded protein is CATQAGRHQETQYF.